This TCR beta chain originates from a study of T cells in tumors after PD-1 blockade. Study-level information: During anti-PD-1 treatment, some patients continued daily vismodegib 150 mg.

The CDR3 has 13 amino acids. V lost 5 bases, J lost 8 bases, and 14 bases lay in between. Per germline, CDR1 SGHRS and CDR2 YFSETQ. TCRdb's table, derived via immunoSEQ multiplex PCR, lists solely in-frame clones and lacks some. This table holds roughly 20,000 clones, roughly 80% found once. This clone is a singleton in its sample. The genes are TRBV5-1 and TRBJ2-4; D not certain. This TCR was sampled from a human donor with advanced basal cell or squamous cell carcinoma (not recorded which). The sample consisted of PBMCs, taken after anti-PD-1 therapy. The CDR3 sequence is CASRPEVNDIQYF. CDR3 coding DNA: TGCGCCAGCAGGCCCGAGGTAAATGACATTCAGTACTTC.